These 16 T cell receptor beta chains originate from one sample sequenced in a study of T cell repertoires in aging, cancer and after chemotherapy. TCR beta rearrangements were amplified from peripheral blood genomic DNA. Multiplex touch-down PCR with TRB-A/B primers amplified rearranged V-D-J TRB sequences. A single record per CDR3 protein comes from TCRdb applying MiXCR to the multiplex PCR reads. This sample has around 4,000 distinct CDR3 sequences, with roughly 28% found just once. The sequenced sample consisted of blood. These receptors originate from a human donor in good health.

This clonotype turned up a few times. The chain has TRBV6-5 and TRBJ2-2; 8 bases agree with TRBD1. This CDR3 contains 16 residues. The V gene end was trimmed by 2 bases and the J gene end by 4 bases; junction bases not matched to a gene: 6. Germline V gives CDR1 MNHEY, CDR2 SVGAGI. As DNA, the CDR3 is TGTGCCAGCAGTTACATCGGCAGGGGGCTCACCGGGGAGCTGTTTTTT. It yields the protein CASSYIGRGLTGELFF.

The chain employs TRBV20-1 and TRBJ2-5, with 8 bases aligning to TRBD2. The CDR3 sequence is 13 residues long. The junction had 9 bases not matched to a gene; V was cut back by 5 bases and J by 7 bases. Germline assignment: CDR1 DFQATT and CDR2 SNEGSKA (reference sequence). This CDR3 reads CSARGQSGGTQYF. The CDR3 region has the DNA TGCAGTGCTCGAGGCCAAAGCGGGGGGACCCAGTACTTC.

In this sample, this clonotype is medium-sized (0.01 to 0.1%). V gene TRBV6-6 combines with J gene TRBJ2-7, with D perhaps given as TRBD1 or TRBD2 (5 bases each). The length of the CDR3 is 12 residues. Germline V lookup: CDR1 MNHNY, CDR2 SVGAGI (reference sequence). The V and J ends lost 8 bases and 3 bases respectively, with 11 bases between them. CDR3 sequence (DNA): TGTGCCAGCGGAGACAGCGGCTACGAGCAGTACTTC. It is translated as CASGDSGYEQYF.

This clonotype was found a few times. The chain couples TRBV5-6 to TRBJ2-1; D is uncertain. Trimming removed 0 bases at V and 5 bases at J, with 9 bases between. Germline-derived CDR1 and CDR2 are SGHDT and YYEEEE. The CDR3 has 14 residues. CDR3 DNA sequence: TGTGCCAGCAGCTTGGTTGCACCCCACAATGAGCAGTTCTTC. This gives the protein CASSLVAPHNEQFF.

This sequence joins TRBV20-1 and TRBJ1-1; a weak D match, TRBD1 (5 bases). V lost 3 bases, J lost 6 bases, and 14 bases lay in between. Germline V gives CDR1 DFQATT, CDR2 SNEGSKA (reference sequence). The CDR3 loop spans 13 amino acids. The CDR3, as DNA: TGCAGTGCTAGCGTGGGGCGCAATCCTGAAGCTTTCTTT. The encoded protein is CSASVGRNPEAFF.

In its sample, this clonotype was seen once. V and J are TRBV5-4 and TRBJ1-3; D gene uncertain. Trimming removed 0 bases at V and 0 bases at J, with 7 bases between. In germline, CDR1 is SGHNT, CDR2 YYREEE (reference sequence). The CDR3 contains 15 residues. The CDR3 region has the DNA TGTGCCAGCAGCTTGGACCAGTCCTCTGGAAACACCATATATTTT. It codes for CASSLDQSSGNTIYF.

Turning to this clonotype: Being one base from a much bigger clone, this may be a read error. The chain employs TRBV12-3 or TRBV12-4 and TRBJ2-1; 7 bases align to TRBD2. CDR3 length: 14 residues. The trim removed 9 bases at V and 4 bases at J, leaving 9 bases unmatched. CDR3 protein: CARSSMGGYNEQFF. In DNA form, the CDR3 reads TGTGCCAGGAGCTCCATGGGGGGGTACAATGAGCAGTTCTTC.

This clonotype is deemed medium-sized. This chain uses TRBV19 with TRBJ2-6; 8 bases are a match to TRBD1. The CDR3 is 16 residues long. Germline CDR1 is LNHDA and CDR2 is SQIVND (reference sequence). V lost 3 bases to trimming and J lost 0 bases; unmatched junction nucleotides: 1. CDR3 protein: CASSMGQASGANVLTF. DNA for the CDR3: TGTGCCAGTAGTATGGGACAGGCCTCTGGGGCCAACGTCCTGACTTTC. Full variable domain (outside the CDR3, taken from reference TRBV19 and TRBJ2-6): DGGITQSPKYLFRKEGQNVTLSCEQNLNHDAMYWYRQDPGQGLRLIYYSQIVNDFQKGDIAEGYSVSREKKESFPLTVTSAQKNPTAFYLCASSMGQASGANVLTFGAGSRLTVL.

V usage is TRBV12-3 or TRBV12-4 and J usage is TRBJ1-4, with 11 bases matching TRBD1. V lost 2 bases to trimming and J lost 8 bases; unmatched junction nucleotides: 4. The CDR3 consists of 15 residues. The CDR3 sequence: CASSLLGQGGEKLFF. CDR3 in DNA: TGTGCCAGCAGTTTATTGGGACAGGGGGGCGAAAAACTGTTTTTT.

CDR3 nucleotide sequence: TGTGCCAGCAGGGAAGACTGGAACTATAATTCACCCCTCCACTTT. It yields the protein CASREDWNYNSPLHF. The chain employs TRBV6-2 or TRBV6-3 and TRBJ1-6; D gene unclear. Trimming removed 6 bases from V and 3 bases from J, with 12 bases in between. The CDR3 runs to 15 residues. Germline V lookup: CDR1 MNHEY, CDR2 SVGEGT.

In the case of this clonotype: A junction boundary mismatches the germline segment, possibly from a read error. The chain uses TRBV4-2 and TRBJ2-1, with D hard to call. Per the germline V gene, CDR1 is LGHNA and CDR2 is YNFKEQ. The CDR3 runs 15 residues. The CDR3 spells CASSQGQSSYNEQLF. CDR3 DNA: TGTGCCAGCAGCCAAGGCCAGAGCTCCTACAATGAGCAGTTATTC.

A note on this clonotype: This clone may be a read error of a much larger clone one base away. The chain employs TRBV29-1 and TRBJ2-5; 8 bases are a match to TRBD2. The trim removed 6 bases at V and 0 bases at J, leaving 9 bases unmatched. Germline CDR1 reads SQVTM; CDR2 reads ANQGSEA. The length of the CDR3 is 15 residues. Written as DNA, the CDR3 is TGCAGCGTCTCCGGGGGGGCGAACCACCAAGAGACCCAGTACTTC. Residues: CSVSGGANHQETQYF.

This clonotype was seen a few times. J is TRBJ2-1 and V is TRBV24-1; unclear D gene. Germline V gene sequence: CDR1 KGHDR, CDR2 SFDVKD. The CDR3 has 13 residues. V was shortened by 2 bases and J by 8 bases, with 9 bases between the two germline ends. The CDR3 region has the DNA TGTGCCACCAGTGATTCCGCAGTCTATGAGCAGTTCTTC. Translated, it gives CATSDSAVYEQFF.

There are a few counts of this clonotype. The chain is built from TRBV30 and TRBJ2-3; D remains ambiguous. CDR3 size: 15 residues. Germline values: CDR1 GTSNPN, CDR2 SVGIG (reference sequence). Trimming pared 4 bases from V and 4 bases from J, leaving 18 bases between. CDR3 region: CAWIEVGFSADTQYF. As DNA, the CDR3 is TGTGCCTGGATAGAGGTGGGATTTTCGGCAGATACGCAGTATTTT.

The chain links TRBV20-1 to TRBJ1-1; D gene uncertain. The CDR3 runs to 14 residues. Germline loops: CDR1 DFQATT, CDR2 SNEGSKA (reference sequence). Deletions cut 6 bases from V and 7 bases from J, with 21 bases between. The CDR3 coding sequence is TGCAGTGCCCCATCGGGAAAGACTGGTTTTGAAGCTTTCTTT. It codes for CSAPSGKTGFEAFF.

The chain couples TRBV5-5 to TRBJ1-1; 8 nucleotides align to TRBD1. V trimming: 4 bases; J trimming: 5 bases; junction bases outside the gene matches: 10. CDR1 is SGHKS and CDR2 is YYEKEE in the germline V gene (reference sequence). The CDR3 is 15 residues long. The CDR3 nucleotides read TGTGCCAGCAGCACCATACAGGGGGGAGTAACTGAAGCTTTCTTT. This gives the protein CASSTIQGGVTEAFF.